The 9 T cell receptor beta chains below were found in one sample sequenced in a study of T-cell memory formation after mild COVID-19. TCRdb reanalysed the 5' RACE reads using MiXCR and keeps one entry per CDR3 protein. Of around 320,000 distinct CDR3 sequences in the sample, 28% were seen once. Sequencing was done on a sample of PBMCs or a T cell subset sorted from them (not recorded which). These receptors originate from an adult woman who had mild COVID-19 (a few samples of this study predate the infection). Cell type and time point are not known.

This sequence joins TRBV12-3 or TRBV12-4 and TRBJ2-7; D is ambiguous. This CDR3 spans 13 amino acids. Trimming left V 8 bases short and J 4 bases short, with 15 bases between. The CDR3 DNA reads TGTGCCAGCTCCTTCCACCTCATGTACGAGCAGTACTTC. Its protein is CASSFHLMYEQYF.

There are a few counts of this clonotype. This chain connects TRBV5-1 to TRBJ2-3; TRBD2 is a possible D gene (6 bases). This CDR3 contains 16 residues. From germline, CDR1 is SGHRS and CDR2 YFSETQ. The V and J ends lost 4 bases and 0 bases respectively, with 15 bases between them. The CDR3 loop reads CASSPFGGSSTDTQYF. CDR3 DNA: TGCGCCAGCAGCCCTTTCGGGGGATCTAGCACAGATACGCAGTATTTT.

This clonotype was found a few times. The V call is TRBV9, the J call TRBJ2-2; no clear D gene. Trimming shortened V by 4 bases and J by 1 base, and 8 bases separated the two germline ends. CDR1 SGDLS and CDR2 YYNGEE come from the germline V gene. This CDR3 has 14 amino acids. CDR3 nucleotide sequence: TGTGCCAGCAGCCCTAAACTGAACACCGGGGAGCTGTTTTTT. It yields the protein CASSPKLNTGELFF.

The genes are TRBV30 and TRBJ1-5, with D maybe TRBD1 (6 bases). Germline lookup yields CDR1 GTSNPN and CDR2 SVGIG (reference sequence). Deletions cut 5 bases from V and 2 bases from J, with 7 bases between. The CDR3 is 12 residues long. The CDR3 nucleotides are TGTGCCTGGGGACAGCGCAATCAGCCCCAGCATTTT. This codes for CAWGQRNQPQHF.

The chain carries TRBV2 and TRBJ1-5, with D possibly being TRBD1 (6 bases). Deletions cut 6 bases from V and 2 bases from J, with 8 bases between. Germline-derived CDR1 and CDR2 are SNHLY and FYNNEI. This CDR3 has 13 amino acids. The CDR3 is CASRQGGNQPQHF. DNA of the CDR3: TGTGCCAGCAGACAGGGAGGCAATCAGCCCCAGCATTTT.

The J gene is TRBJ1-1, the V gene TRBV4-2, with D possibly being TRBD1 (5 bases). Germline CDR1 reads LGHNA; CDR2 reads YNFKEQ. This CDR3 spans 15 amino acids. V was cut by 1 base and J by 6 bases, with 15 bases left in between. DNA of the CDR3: TGTGCCAGCAGCCAAGCCCACCGACAGAAGGCTGAAGCTTTCTTT. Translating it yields CASSQAHRQKAEAFF.

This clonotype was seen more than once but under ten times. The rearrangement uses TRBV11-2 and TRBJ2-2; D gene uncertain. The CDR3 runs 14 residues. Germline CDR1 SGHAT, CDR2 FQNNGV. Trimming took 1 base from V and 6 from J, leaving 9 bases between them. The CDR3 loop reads CASSLALGPGELFF. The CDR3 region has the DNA TGTGCCAGCAGCTTAGCCCTAGGACCCGGGGAGCTGTTTTTT.

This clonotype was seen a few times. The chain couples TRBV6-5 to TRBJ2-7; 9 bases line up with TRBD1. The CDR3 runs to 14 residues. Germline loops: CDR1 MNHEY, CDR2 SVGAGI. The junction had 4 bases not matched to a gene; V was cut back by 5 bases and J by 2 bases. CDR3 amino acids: CASSEDRGPYEQYF. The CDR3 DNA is TGTGCCAGCAGTGAGGACAGGGGCCCCTACGAGCAGTACTTC.

In DNA, the CDR3 is TGTGCCAGCAGAACCACTAGTGCTCCCTCCACCGAGCAGTACTTC. This sequence encodes CASRTTSAPSTEQYF. The rearrangement uses TRBV12-3 or TRBV12-4 and TRBJ2-7; D perhaps matches TRBD2 (5 bases). V was cut by 6 bases and J by 6 bases, with 21 bases left in between. The CDR3 is 15 amino acids.